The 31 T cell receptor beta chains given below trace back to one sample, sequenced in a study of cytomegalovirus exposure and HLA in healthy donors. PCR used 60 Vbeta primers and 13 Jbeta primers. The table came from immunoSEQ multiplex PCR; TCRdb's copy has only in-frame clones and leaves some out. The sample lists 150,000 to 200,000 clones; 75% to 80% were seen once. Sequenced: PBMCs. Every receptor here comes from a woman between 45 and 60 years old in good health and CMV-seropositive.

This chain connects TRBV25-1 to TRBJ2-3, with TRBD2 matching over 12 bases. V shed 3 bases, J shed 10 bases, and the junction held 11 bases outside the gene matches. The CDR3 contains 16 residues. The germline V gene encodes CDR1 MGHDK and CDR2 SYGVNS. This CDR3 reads CASSDPVTSGRRAQYF. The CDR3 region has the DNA TGTGCCAGCAGTGACCCGGTGACTAGCGGGAGAAGGGCGCAGTATTTT.

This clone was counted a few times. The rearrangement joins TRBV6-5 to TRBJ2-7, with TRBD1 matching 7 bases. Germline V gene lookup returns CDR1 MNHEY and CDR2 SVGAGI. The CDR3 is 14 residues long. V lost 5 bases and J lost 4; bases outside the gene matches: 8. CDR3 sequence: CASSLQGSEYEQYF. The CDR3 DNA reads TGTGCCAGCAGTCTACAGGGGAGTGAGTACGAGCAGTACTTC.

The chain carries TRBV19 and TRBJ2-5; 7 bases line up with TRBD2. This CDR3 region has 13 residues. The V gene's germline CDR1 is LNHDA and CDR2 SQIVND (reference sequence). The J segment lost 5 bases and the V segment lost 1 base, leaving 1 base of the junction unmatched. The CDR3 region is CASSIGEGETQYF. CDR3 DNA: TGTGCCAGTAGTATAGGGGAGGGGGAGACCCAGTACTTC. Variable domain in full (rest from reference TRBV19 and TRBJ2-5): DGGITQSPKYLFRKEGQNVTLSCEQNLNHDAMYWYRQDPGQGLRLIYYSQIVNDFQKGDIAEGYSVSREKKESFPLTVTSAQKNPTAFYLCASSIGEGETQYFGPGTRLLVL.

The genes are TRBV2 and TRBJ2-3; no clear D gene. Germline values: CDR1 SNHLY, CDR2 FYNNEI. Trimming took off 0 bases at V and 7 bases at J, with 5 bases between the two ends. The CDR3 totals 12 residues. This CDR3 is CASSEAPNTQYF. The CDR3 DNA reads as TGTGCCAGCAGTGAAGCGCCTAATACGCAGTATTTT.

The CDR3 loop is CASSHHYRDTPYEQYF. In DNA, the CDR3 is TGCGCCAGCAGCCATCACTACCGGGACACCCCCTACGAGCAGTACTTC. This rearrangement joins TRBV4-3 to TRBJ2-7; maybe TRBD1 (6 bases). CDR3 length: 16 residues. V lost 3 bases and J lost 2, with 17 bases in between. Per the germline V gene, CDR1 is LGHNA and CDR2 is YSLEER.

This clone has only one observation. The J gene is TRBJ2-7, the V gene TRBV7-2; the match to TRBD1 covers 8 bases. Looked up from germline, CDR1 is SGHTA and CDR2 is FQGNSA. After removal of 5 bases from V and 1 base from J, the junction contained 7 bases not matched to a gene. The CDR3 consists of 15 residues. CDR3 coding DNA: TGTGCCAGCAGCCAAACAGGGGGAAAGTCCTACGAGCAGTACTTC. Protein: CASSQTGGKSYEQYF.

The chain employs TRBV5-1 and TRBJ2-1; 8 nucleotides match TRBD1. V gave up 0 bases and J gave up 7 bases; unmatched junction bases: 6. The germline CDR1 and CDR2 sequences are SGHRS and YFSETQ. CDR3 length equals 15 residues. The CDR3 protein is CASSLADRDLNEQFF. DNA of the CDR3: TGCGCCAGCAGCTTGGCGGACAGGGATTTGAATGAGCAGTTCTTC.

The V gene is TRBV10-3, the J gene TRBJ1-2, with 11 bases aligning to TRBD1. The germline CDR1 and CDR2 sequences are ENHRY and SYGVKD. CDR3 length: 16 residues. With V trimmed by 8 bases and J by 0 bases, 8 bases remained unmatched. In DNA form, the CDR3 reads TGTGCCATCGGAAGGGACAGGGGGACCACTAACTATGGCTACACCTTC. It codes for CAIGRDRGTTNYGYTF.

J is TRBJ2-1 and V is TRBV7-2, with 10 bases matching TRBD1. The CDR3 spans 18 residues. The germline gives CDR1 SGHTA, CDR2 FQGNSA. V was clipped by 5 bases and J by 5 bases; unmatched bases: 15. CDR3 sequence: CASSASRDRGFSNNEQFF. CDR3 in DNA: TGTGCCAGCAGCGCTTCCCGGGACAGGGGATTCTCGAACAATGAGCAGTTCTTC.

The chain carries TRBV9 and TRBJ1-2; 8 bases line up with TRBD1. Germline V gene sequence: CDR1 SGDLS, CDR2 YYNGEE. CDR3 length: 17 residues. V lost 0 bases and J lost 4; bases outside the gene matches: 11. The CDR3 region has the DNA TGTGCCAGCAGCGTAGGGACAGGGCGTACCGAGGGCTATGGCTACACCTTC. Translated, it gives CASSVGTGRTEGYGYTF.

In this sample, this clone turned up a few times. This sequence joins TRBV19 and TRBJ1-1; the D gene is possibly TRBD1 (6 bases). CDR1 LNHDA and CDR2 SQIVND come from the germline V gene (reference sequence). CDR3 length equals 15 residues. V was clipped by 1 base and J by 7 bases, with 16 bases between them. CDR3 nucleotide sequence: TGTGCCAGTAGTATAGCTCCCCCCCAGACAGGTGAAGCTTTCTTT. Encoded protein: CASSIAPPQTGEAFF.

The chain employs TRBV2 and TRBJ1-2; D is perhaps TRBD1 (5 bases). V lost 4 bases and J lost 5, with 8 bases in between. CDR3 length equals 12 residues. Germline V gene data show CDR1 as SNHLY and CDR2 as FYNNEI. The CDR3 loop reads CASSGGGYGYTF. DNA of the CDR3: TGTGCCAGCAGTGGGGGGGGATATGGCTACACCTTC.

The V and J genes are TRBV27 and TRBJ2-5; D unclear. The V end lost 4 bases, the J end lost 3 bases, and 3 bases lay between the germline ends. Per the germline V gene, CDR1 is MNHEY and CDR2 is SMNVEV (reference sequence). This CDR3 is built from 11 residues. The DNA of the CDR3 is TGTGCCAGCAGTTCGGAAGAGACCCAGTACTTC. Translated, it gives CASSSEETQYF.

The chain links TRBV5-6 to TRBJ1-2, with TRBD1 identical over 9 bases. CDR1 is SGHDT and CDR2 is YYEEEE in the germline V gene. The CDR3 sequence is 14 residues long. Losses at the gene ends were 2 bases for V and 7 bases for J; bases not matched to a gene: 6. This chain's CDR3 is CASSLQGALSGYTF. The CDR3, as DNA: TGTGCCAGCAGCTTACAGGGGGCCTTGTCTGGCTACACCTTC.

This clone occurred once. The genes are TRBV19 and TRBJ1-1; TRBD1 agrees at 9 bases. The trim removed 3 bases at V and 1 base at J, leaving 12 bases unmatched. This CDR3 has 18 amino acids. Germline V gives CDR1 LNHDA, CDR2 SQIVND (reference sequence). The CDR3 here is CASSIVSGTGYKNTEAFF. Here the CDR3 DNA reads TGTGCCAGTAGTATCGTTTCCGGGACAGGGTACAAGAACACTGAAGCTTTCTTT.

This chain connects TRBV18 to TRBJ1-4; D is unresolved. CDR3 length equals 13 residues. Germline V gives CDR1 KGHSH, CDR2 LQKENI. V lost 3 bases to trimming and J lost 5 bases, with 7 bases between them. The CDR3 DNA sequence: TGTGCCAGCTCACCGCGGAGAAATGAAAAACTGTTTTTT. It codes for CASSPRRNEKLFF.

Written as DNA, the CDR3 is TGTGCCAGCAGCTTAGAAGGTGGTCCGGGGAGGTCCTATTCACCCCTCCACTTT. It encodes CASSLEGGPGRSYSPLHF. This chain joins TRBV7-2 and TRBJ1-6, with D unresolved. CDR3 length: 18 residues. The V end was cut by 1 base, the J end by 8 bases, with 21 bases between. Germline assignment: CDR1 SGHTA and CDR2 FQGNSA.

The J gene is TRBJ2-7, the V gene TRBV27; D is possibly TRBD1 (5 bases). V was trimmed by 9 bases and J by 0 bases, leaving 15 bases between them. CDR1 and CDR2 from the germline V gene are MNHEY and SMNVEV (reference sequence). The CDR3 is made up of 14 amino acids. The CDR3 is CASRRAGNSYEQYF. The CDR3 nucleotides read TGTGCCAGTCGTCGGGCAGGGAACTCCTACGAGCAGTACTTC.

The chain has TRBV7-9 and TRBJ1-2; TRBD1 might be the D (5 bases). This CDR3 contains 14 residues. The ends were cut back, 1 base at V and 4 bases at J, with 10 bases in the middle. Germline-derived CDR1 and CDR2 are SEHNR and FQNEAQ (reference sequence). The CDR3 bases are TGTGCCAGCAGCTTAGAGGGGTGGTCCTATGGCTACACCTTC. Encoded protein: CASSLEGWSYGYTF.

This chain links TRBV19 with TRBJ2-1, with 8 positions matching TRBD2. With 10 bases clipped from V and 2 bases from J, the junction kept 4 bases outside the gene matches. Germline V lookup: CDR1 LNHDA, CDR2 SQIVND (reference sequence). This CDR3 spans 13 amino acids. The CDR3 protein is CATTGGAYNEQFF. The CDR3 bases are TGTGCCACCACCGGGGGGGCCTACAATGAGCAGTTCTTC.

CDR3 coding DNA: TGCGCCAGCACCTCTGGCCAGAACACTGAAGCTTTCTTT. It codes for CASTSGQNTEAFF. The gene calls are TRBV5-1 and TRBJ1-1; D remains unclear. The germline V gene encodes CDR1 SGHRS and CDR2 YFSETQ. Trimming shortened V by 6 bases and J by 1 base, and 10 bases separated the two germline ends. This CDR3 contains 13 residues.

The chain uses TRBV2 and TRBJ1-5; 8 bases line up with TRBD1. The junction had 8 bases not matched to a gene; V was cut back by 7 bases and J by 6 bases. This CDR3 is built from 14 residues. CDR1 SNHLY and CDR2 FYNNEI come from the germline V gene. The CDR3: CASKDREVSQPQHF. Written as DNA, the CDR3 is TGTGCCAGCAAGGACAGGGAAGTTAGTCAGCCCCAGCATTTT.

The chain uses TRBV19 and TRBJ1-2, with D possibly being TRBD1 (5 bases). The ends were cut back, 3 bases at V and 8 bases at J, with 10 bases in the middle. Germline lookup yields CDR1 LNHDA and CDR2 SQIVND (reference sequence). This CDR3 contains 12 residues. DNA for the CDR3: TGTGCCAGTAGTATTCCAGGGAAAGGCTACACCTTC. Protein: CASSIPGKGYTF.

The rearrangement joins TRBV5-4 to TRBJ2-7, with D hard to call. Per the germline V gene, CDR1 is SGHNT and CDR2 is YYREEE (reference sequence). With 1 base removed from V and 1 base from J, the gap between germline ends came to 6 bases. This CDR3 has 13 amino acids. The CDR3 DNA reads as TGTGCCAGCAGCTTGTTCGGTTCCTACGAGCAGTACTTC. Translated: CASSLFGSYEQYF.

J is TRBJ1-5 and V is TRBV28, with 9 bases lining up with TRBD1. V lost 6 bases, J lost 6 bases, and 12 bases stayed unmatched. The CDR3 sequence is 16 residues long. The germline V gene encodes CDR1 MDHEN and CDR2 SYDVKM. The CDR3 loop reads CASRRPPGQGGQPQHF. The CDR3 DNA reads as TGTGCCAGCAGAAGGCCTCCGGGACAGGGTGGTCAGCCCCAGCATTTT.

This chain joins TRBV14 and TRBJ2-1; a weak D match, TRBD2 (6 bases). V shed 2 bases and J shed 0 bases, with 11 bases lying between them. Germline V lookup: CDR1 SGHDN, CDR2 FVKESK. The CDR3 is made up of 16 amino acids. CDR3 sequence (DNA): TGTGCCAGCAGCCAATTGGCGGGAACCTCCTACAATGAGCAGTTCTTC. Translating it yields CASSQLAGTSYNEQFF.

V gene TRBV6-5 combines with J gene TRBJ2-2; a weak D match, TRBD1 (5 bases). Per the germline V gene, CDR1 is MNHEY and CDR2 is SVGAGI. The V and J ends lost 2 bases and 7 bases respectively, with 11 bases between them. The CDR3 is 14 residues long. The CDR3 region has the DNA TGTGCCAGCAGTTACCTAGAAGGGGTCGGGGAGCTGTTTTTT. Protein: CASSYLEGVGELFF.

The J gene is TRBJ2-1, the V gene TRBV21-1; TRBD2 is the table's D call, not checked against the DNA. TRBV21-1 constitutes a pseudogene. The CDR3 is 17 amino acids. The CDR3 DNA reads TGTGCCAGCAGCCTACTGGGGCGGGGTAAACCCTACAATGAGCAGTTCTTC. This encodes CASSLLGRGKPYNEQFF.

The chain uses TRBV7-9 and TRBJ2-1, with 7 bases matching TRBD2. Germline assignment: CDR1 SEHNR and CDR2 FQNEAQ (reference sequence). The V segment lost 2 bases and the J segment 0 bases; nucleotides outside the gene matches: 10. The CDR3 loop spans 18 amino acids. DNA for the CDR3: TGTGCCAGCAGCTTAACTATAATGCGGGAGAGCTCCTACAATGAGCAGTTCTTC. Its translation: CASSLTIMRESSYNEQFF. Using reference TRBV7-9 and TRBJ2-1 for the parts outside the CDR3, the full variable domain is DTGVSQNPRHKITKRGQNVTFRCDPISEHNRLYWYRQTLGQGPEFLTYFQNEAQLEKSRLLSDRFSAERPKGSFSTLEIQRTEQGDSAMYLCASSLTIMRESSYNEQFFGPGTRLTVL.

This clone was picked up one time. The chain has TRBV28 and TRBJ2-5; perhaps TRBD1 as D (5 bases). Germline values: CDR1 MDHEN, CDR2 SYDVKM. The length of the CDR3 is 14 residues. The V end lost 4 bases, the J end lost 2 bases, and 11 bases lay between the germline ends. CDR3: CASSSAAGQETQYF. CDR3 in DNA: TGTGCCAGCAGTTCCGCCGCAGGGCAAGAGACCCAGTACTTC.

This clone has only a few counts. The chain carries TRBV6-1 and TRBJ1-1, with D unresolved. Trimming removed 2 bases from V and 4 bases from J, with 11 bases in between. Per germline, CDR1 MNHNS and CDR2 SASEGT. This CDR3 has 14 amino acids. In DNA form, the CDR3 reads TGTGCCAGCAGTGAATTCGTACTTTCCACTGAAGCTTTCTTT. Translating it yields CASSEFVLSTEAFF.